The 14 T cell receptor beta chains in this list originate from one sample, sequenced in a study of T cells in Graves' hyperthyroidism and ophthalmopathy. There were TCR beta CDR3 regions amplified from RNA transcripts. The HTBI primer set was used in a first-round RT-PCR of the TCR CDR3. Each CDR3 protein is one row after TCRdb ran MiXCR on the multiplex PCR reads. This sample yields almost 600,000 distinct CDR3 sequences, of which about 15% are seen a single time; 5% to 7% belongs to the top ten. The sample consisted of blood. The origin of the receptors is a woman in her 30s with Graves' hyperthyroidism that later progressed to Graves' ophthalmopathy.

In its sample, this clonotype was seen many times. The chain links TRBV5-1 to TRBJ2-3, with a weak D call TRBD2 (6 bases). CDR1 is SGHRS and CDR2 is YFSETQ in the germline V gene. V was shortened by 0 bases and J by 4 bases, with 12 bases between the two germline ends. The CDR3 has 15 amino acids. CDR3 nucleotide sequence: TGCGCCAGCAGCTTGGGACGGGAGTTCGCAGATACGCAGTATTTT. This encodes CASSLGREFADTQYF.

This clonotype was counted many times. J is TRBJ1-3 and V is TRBV7-2; no definite D call. V was pared by 1 base and J by 1 base, with 8 bases between. CDR3 length: 15 residues. Germline-derived CDR1 and CDR2 are SGHTA and FQGNSA. DNA for the CDR3: TGTGCCAGCAGCTTAGGTCGGGGATCTGGAAACACCATATATTTT. Translated, it gives CASSLGRGSGNTIYF.

This clonotype was counted at least ten times. This chain connects TRBV20-1 to TRBJ1-5, with 9 bases matching TRBD1. The V gene end was trimmed by 4 bases and the J gene end by 8 bases; junction bases not matched to a gene: 6. The CDR3 sequence is 13 residues long. Germline CDR1 DFQATT, CDR2 SNEGSKA (reference sequence). CDR3 protein: CSATRTGVEPQHF. Written as DNA, the CDR3 is TGCAGTGCTACCAGGACAGGGGTAGAGCCCCAGCATTTT.

In its sample, this clonotype was seen a few times. The rearrangement joins TRBV5-8 to TRBJ2-6; D uncertain. V lost 2 bases and J 2 bases, leaving 5 bases between the germline ends. Looked up from germline, CDR1 is SGHTS and CDR2 is YDEGEE. The CDR3 has 14 amino acids. The CDR3 loop is CASSLKAGANVLTF. CDR3 nucleotide sequence: TGTGCCAGCAGCTTAAAGGCTGGGGCCAACGTCCTGACTTTC. Filled out from reference TRBV5-8 and TRBJ2-6, the complete variable domain reads EAGVTQSPTHLIKTRGQQATLRCSPISGHTSVYWYQQALGLGLQFLLWYDEGEERNRGNFPPRFSGRQFPNYSSELNVNALELEDSALYLCASSLKAGANVLTFGAGSRLTVL.

This clonotype has a handful of counts. The chain is built from TRBV15 and TRBJ2-3, with TRBD2 matching 11 bases. The CDR3 has 17 residues. Per the germline V gene, CDR1 is LNHNV and CDR2 is YYDKDF (reference sequence). Trimming at V came to 6 bases and at J to 6 bases, leaving 14 bases not matched to a gene. For the CDR3, the DNA is TGTGCCACCAGTGCTACGGGGCTAGCGGGAGGTGTGGATACGCAGTATTTT. This codes for CATSATGLAGGVDTQYF.

Ten or more counts support this clonotype. The genes are TRBV28 and TRBJ2-1, with 8 positions matching TRBD1. This CDR3 has 18 amino acids. The trim removed 3 bases at V and 4 bases at J, leaving 14 bases unmatched. Germline-derived CDR1 and CDR2 are MDHEN and SYDVKM. This CDR3 is CASSFINLDRDSYNEQFF. In DNA form, the CDR3 reads TGTGCCAGCAGTTTCATCAACCTGGACAGGGACAGTTACAATGAGCAGTTCTTC.

This clonotype was recorded at least ten times. This rearrangement joins TRBV29-1 to TRBJ2-1, with TRBD1 matching 9 bases. This CDR3 is 13 amino acids long. The germline V gene has CDR1 SQVTM and CDR2 ANQGSEA. Trimming took 4 bases from V and 9 from J; bases not matched to a gene: 7. CDR3 bases: TGCAGCGTTGTTGCACAGGGGGCGGGTGAGCAGTTCTTC. This sequence encodes CSVVAQGAGEQFF.

This clonotype was picked up a small number of times. The rearrangement joins TRBV28 to TRBJ2-1; 10 nucleotides agree with TRBD2. The CDR3 totals 13 residues. V trimming: 8 bases; J trimming: 8 bases; junction bases outside the gene matches: 6. Germline loops: CDR1 MDHEN, CDR2 SYDVKM. The CDR3 DNA is TGTGCCAGCGGCACCGGGACTAGCGATGAGCAGTTCTTC. As protein: CASGTGTSDEQFF.

The sample holds many counts of this clonotype. This chain uses TRBV19 with TRBJ2-1; 7 bases align to TRBD1. CDR1 is LNHDA and CDR2 is SQIVND in the germline V gene (reference sequence). V dropped 4 bases and J dropped 4; count of bases not matched to a gene: 4. This CDR3 is built from 14 residues. The CDR3 sequence is CASSKGTVYNEQFF. The CDR3 DNA reads TGTGCCAGTAGTAAAGGGACAGTATACAATGAGCAGTTCTTC.

Only a few counts were recorded for this clonotype. The chain has TRBV20-1 and TRBJ2-7; 11 nucleotides line up with TRBD1. This CDR3 has 15 residues. J gave up 6 bases and V 6 bases, and 13 bases lay outside the gene matches. Germline assignment: CDR1 DFQATT and CDR2 SNEGSKA (reference sequence). CDR3 nucleotides: TGCAGTGCGACGACCCGGGACAGGGGGTACGTCGAGCAGTACTTC. As protein: CSATTRDRGYVEQYF.

This clonotype was picked up many times. The chain is built from TRBV12-3 or TRBV12-4 and TRBJ2-6; 13 positions match TRBD2. V shed 5 bases, J shed 1 base, and the junction held 8 bases outside the gene matches. This CDR3 is 19 amino acids long. CDR3 sequence (DNA): TGTGCCAGCAGTCACCGGACTAGCGGGAGCTTGTCTGGGGCCAACGTCCTGACTTTC. The encoded protein is CASSHRTSGSLSGANVLTF.

This clonotype has only a few counts. The chain uses TRBV7-9 and TRBJ1-5; D remains unclear. This CDR3 has 15 residues. Trimming removed 5 bases from V and 0 bases from J, with 11 bases in between. The germline V gene encodes CDR1 SEHNR and CDR2 FQNEAQ (reference sequence). The CDR3 DNA is TGTGCCAGCAGCCCCCACGAACTTAGCAATCAGCCCCAGCATTTT. Its translation: CASSPHELSNQPQHF.

In this sample, this clonotype turned up many times. The rearrangement links TRBV5-1 to TRBJ2-3; 9 nucleotides agree with TRBD2. The germline CDR1 and CDR2 sequences are SGHRS and YFSETQ. The CDR3 loop spans 16 amino acids. Trimming took 4 bases from V and 0 from J; bases not matched to a gene: 6. In DNA, the CDR3 is TGCGCCAGCAGCCCTCGCGGGGGGGACAGCACAGATACGCAGTATTTT. Encoded protein: CASSPRGGDSTDTQYF.

This clonotype showed up many times. This rearrangement joins TRBV12-3 or TRBV12-4 to TRBJ1-2; D gene ambiguous. This CDR3 has 12 amino acids. V was cut by 10 bases and J by 7 bases, with 16 bases left in between. The CDR3 bases are TGTGCCACCGGGCCGAGGTATTCTGGCTACACCTTC. Protein product: CATGPRYSGYTF.